Listed below are T cell receptor beta chains from one sample, sequenced in a study of blood T cell repertoires in COVID-19. Only in-frame clones appear in the TCRdb table, and some are missing; sequencing was by immunoSEQ multiplex PCR. The sample includes 75,000 to 90,000 clones, roughly 86% of them seen just once. Material: peripheral blood. Receptors originate from a man aged 80 or over with active or convalescent COVID-19. Each CDR3 is given with its conserved first and last residue. A D gene is named only where the DNA matches it firmly. The size field is filled for only some rows; it gives once, few, many or a size class.

v_call	clone_size	d_call	j_call	cdr3_aa	cdr3_nt
TRBV9	NA	NA	TRBJ1-4	CASSFSGATNEKLFF	TGTGCCAGCAGCTTTTCGGGAGCAACTAATGAAAAACTGTTTTTT
TRBV27	NA	NA	TRBJ2-1	CASSLLWGRYNEQFF	TGTGCCAGCAGTTTACTGTGGGGGCGTTACAATGAGCAGTTCTTC
TRBV7-2	NA	TRBD1	TRBJ2-5	CATQRTGGFQETQYF	TGTGCCACCCAGCGTACAGGGGGCTTCCAAGAGACCCAGTACTTC
TRBV28	NA	NA	TRBJ1-6	CASSTTTRALHF	TGTGCCAGCAGCACTACGACCAGGGCCCTCCACTTT
TRBV5-6	NA	NA	TRBJ1-5	CASSFLRPQHF	TGTGCCAGCAGCTTCCTCCGGCCCCAGCATTTT
TRBV25-1	NA	NA	TRBJ1-4	CASSDDRAGRGEKLFF	TGTGCCAGCAGTGACGACCGTGCAGGTCGGGGTGAAAAACTGTTTTTT
TRBV7-2	once	TRBD1	TRBJ2-3	CASSLAGQPRGTDTQYF	TGTGCCAGCAGCTTAGCGGGACAGCCCAGGGGCACAGATACGCAGTATTTT
TRBV19	NA	TRBD1	TRBJ1-4	CASTGQPTNEKLFF	TGTGCCAGTACGGGACAGCCAACTAATGAAAAACTGTTTTTT
TRBV5-1	once	NA	TRBJ2-1	CASSIQTYNEQFF	TGCGCCAGCAGCATCCAAACCTACAATGAGCAGTTCTTC
TRBV25-1	NA	TRBD1	TRBJ1-6	CASRGQGLLSPLHF	TGTGCCAGCAGGGGACAGGGTCTGTTGTCACCCCTCCACTTT
TRBV12-3/TRBV12-4	NA	NA	TRBJ1-6	CASSFGVSSPLHF	TGTGCCAGCAGTTTCGGAGTCAGCTCACCCCTCCACTTT
TRBV5-6	NA	TRBD2	TRBJ2-3	CASSLGRGGAFTDTQYF	TGTGCCAGCAGCTTGGGACGCGGGGGGGCATTTACAGATACGCAGTATTTT
TRBV3-1/TRBV3-2	NA	TRBD1	TRBJ2-1	CASSYLTGWYNEQFF	TGTGCCAGCAGCTACCTGACAGGGTGGTACAATGAGCAGTTCTTC
TRBV5-1	NA	TRBD2	TRBJ2-2	CASSPRTSGNTGELFF	TGCGCCAGCAGCCCTAGGACTAGCGGGAACACCGGGGAGCTGTTTTTT
TRBV27	few	TRBD1	TRBJ1-5	CASSRNRGRGDQPQHF	TGTGCCAGCAGCCGGAACAGGGGGCGAGGGGATCAGCCCCAGCATTTT
TRBV6-4	NA	TRBD2	TRBJ2-3	CASSDNLAGGLTQYF	TGTGCCAGCAGTGATAATCTAGCGGGGGGCCTTACGCAGTATTTT
TRBV24-1	NA	NA	TRBJ1-4	CATSDWGEKLFF	TGTGCCACCAGTGATTGGGGCGAAAAACTGTTTTTT
TRBV29-1	NA	TRBD1	TRBJ2-1	CSGDRHAGNSYNEQFF	TGCAGCGGGGACAGGCATGCAGGGAACTCCTACAATGAGCAGTTCTTC
TRBV5-1	few	NA	TRBJ2-5	CASSLNPGQETQYF	TGCGCCAGCAGCTTGAATCCAGGCCAAGAGACCCAGTACTTC
TRBV27	NA	TRBD2	TRBJ2-1	CASSLRGGVGNEQFF	TGTGCCAGCAGTTTACGCGGGGGGGTGGGCAATGAGCAGTTCTTC
TRBV25-1	NA	TRBD1	TRBJ1-5	CASSAGTGGNQPQHF	TGTGCCAGCAGCGCCGGGACAGGGGGAAATCAGCCCCAGCATTTT
TRBV4-1	NA	NA	TRBJ1-2	CASSLTGGFYGYTF	TGCGCCAGCAGCCTAACGGGAGGTTTCTATGGCTACACCTTC
TRBV5-8	NA	TRBD2	TRBJ2-3	CASSPSIAGGTDTQYF	TGTGCCAGCAGCCCCTCAATAGCGGGGGGCACAGATACGCAGTATTTT
TRBV5-1	NA	NA	TRBJ2-5	CASSVQTETQYF	TGCGCCAGCAGCGTACAGACAGAGACCCAGTACTTC
TRBV24-1	NA	NA	TRBJ2-3	CATSVGLGTDTQYF	TGTGCCACCAGTGTGGGGCTTGGGACAGATACGCAGTATTTT
TRBV5-1	NA	TRBD1	TRBJ1-1	CASSPRDRAGGTEAFF	TGCGCCAGCAGCCCCCGGGACAGGGCAGGGGGGACTGAAGCTTTCTTT
TRBV5-1	NA	TRBD1	TRBJ2-1	CASSHRDRGRGEQFF	TGCGCCAGCAGCCACCGGGACAGGGGGCGGGGTGAGCAGTTCTTC
TRBV6-5	NA	NA	TRBJ1-2	CASSPRREGRDGYTF	TGTGCCAGCAGTCCCAGAAGGGAGGGGCGAGATGGCTACACCTTC
TRBV3-1/TRBV3-2	NA	TRBD1	TRBJ1-1	CASSPRQGMGTEAFF	TGTGCCAGCAGCCCACGACAGGGGATGGGCACTGAAGCTTTCTTT
TRBV5-1	NA	NA	TRBJ1-3	CASSLDRDPSGNTIYF	TGCGCCAGCAGCTTGGACAGGGACCCCTCTGGAAACACCATATATTTT
TRBV7-3	few	TRBD1	TRBJ1-1	CASSRDRGGAEAFF	TGTGCCAGCAGCCGCGACAGGGGAGGGGCTGAAGCTTTCTTT
TRBV5-1	NA	TRBD1	TRBJ1-1	CASSGDRGRAFF	TGCGCCAGCAGCGGCGACAGGGGTAGGGCTTTCTTT
TRBV15	NA	NA	TRBJ2-2	CATSWGVANTGELFF	TGTGCCACCAGCTGGGGGGTGGCGAACACCGGGGAGCTGTTTTTT
TRBV19	NA	TRBD1	TRBJ1-6	CASSLFGTASPYNSPLHF	TGTGCCAGTAGCCTTTTTGGGACAGCGAGCCCCTATAATTCACCCCTCCACTTT
TRBV27	NA	NA	TRBJ2-1	CASSTGSSYNEQFF	TGTGCCAGCAGTACGGGGAGCTCCTACAATGAGCAGTTCTTC
TRBV11-3	NA	NA	TRBJ2-5	CASSLRTQETQYF	TGTGCCAGCAGCTTACGGACTCAAGAGACCCAGTACTTC